This T cell receptor (beta chain) was obtained from a study of shared T cell receptors in the human thymus. The protocol was immunoSEQ multiplex PCR, while the TCRdb copy is restricted to in-frame clones and leaves out a portion. The sample carries roughly 700,000 clones, over 75% recorded once. In its sample, this clone was seen once. Germline CDR1 reads SEHNR; CDR2 reads FQNEAQ (reference sequence). The CDR3 covers 14 residues. Trimming cost V 5 bases and J 1 base; bases outside gene matches: 2. This sample was also put to use in a study of human thymus T cells. From that second work: Having surgery to correct congenital heart defects, healthy Finnish infants acted as the donors. Corrective heart surgery yielded resections, and these provided the thymus tissue. Gene usage for V and J segments appeared biased in thymic and blood repertoires. Related research reported highly overlapping thymic repertoires among unrelated individuals.

Sequencing was performed on thymocytes. This chain joins TRBV7-9 and TRBJ1-1; 9 positions agree with TRBD1. The source is a boy less than two years old with a congenital heart defect. The chain's CDR3 is CASSQDRGNTEAFF. CDR3 in DNA: TGTGCCAGCAGCCAGGACAGGGGGAACACTGAAGCTTTCTTT. The entire variable domain, with the rest obtained from reference TRBV7-9 and TRBJ1-1, is as follows: DTGVSQNPRHKITKRGQNVTFRCDPISEHNRLYWYRQTLGQGPEFLTYFQNEAQLEKSRLLSDRFSAERPKGSFSTLEIQRTEQGDSAMYLCASSQDRGNTEAFFGQGTRLTVV.